Shown below are 12 T cell receptor beta chains from a single sample sequenced in a study of CD8 T cells in ankylosing spondylitis. Findings of the study overall: A motif of eight highly homologous TCR beta variants was seen as apparently characteristic of ankylosing spondylitis blood.

These receptors have no identified antigens. In TCRdb, the 5' RACE reads were re-called with MiXCR into one record per CDR3 protein. Here the sample spans about 420,000 distinct CDR3 sequences, about a fifth being singletons. Input material: blood, either unsorted or a sorted T cell fraction (not recorded which). These receptors were collected from a male donor with ankylosing spondylitis.

This sequence joins TRBV27 and TRBJ1-5, with a tentative D call TRBD1 (5 bases). The CDR3 runs 16 residues. V was pared by 6 bases and J by 3 bases, with 18 bases between. Germline V gives CDR1 MNHEY, CDR2 SMNVEV (reference sequence). The CDR3 DNA reads TGTGCCAGCAGCCTGACGATGACAGCAACCAATCAGCCCCAGCATTTT. It specifies CASSLTMTATNQPQHF.

This clonotype was seen a handful of times. This rearrangement joins TRBV27 to TRBJ2-1; D assignment may be TRBD1 or TRBD2 (6 bases each). The CDR3 is 15 residues long. Germline CDR1 reads MNHEY; CDR2 reads SMNVEV (reference sequence). V shed 3 bases and J shed 5 bases, with 14 bases lying between them. The CDR3 protein is CASSFNREVNNEQFF. The CDR3 region has the DNA TGTGCCAGCAGTTTTAACAGGGAGGTGAACAATGAGCAGTTCTTC.

The J gene is TRBJ2-7, the V gene TRBV25-1; 10 bases agree with TRBD1. The V gene's germline CDR1 is MGHDK and CDR2 SYGVNS. After removal of 1 base from V and 5 bases from J, the junction contained 5 bases not matched to a gene. The length of the CDR3 is 15 residues. The CDR3, as DNA: TGTGCCAGCAGTGAATGGGGGACAGGGGTCAACGAGCAGTACTTC. This gives the protein CASSEWGTGVNEQYF.

The rearrangement links TRBV19 to TRBJ1-1; D remains ambiguous. Germline CDR1 is LNHDA and CDR2 is SQIVND (reference sequence). The CDR3 contains 13 residues. The germline V and J ends were trimmed by 3 bases and 3 bases, with 8 bases remaining between them. The CDR3 loop is CASSIAEDTEAFF. In DNA form, the CDR3 reads TGTGCCAGTAGTATTGCGGAGGACACTGAAGCTTTCTTT.

The chain couples TRBV25-1 to TRBJ2-7; D is perhaps TRBD2 (6 bases). The CDR3 spans 12 residues. Germline CDR1 MGHDK, CDR2 SYGVNS. V dropped 7 bases and J dropped 5 bases, with 12 bases sitting between them. CDR3 residues: CASTAGIHEQYF. CDR3 DNA sequence: TGTGCCAGCACCGCGGGAATCCACGAGCAGTACTTC.

This CDR3 reads CASSPRLAGSSTDTQYF. The CDR3 nucleotides read TGTGCCAGCTCACCACGGCTAGCGGGTTCTAGCACAGATACGCAGTATTTT. The gene calls are TRBV18 and TRBJ2-3, with 8 bases fitting TRBD2. Germline V CDR1 and CDR2: KGHSH, LQKENI. The CDR3 is 17 amino acids. After removal of 1 base from V and 0 bases from J, the junction contained 6 bases not matched to a gene.

The V gene is TRBV12-3 or TRBV12-4, the J gene TRBJ1-1; unclear D gene. V lost 4 bases and J 11 bases, leaving 17 bases between the germline ends. The CDR3 covers 13 residues. CDR3 coding DNA: TGTGCCAGCAGTTCGGAAGGAATCTCTCGCGCTTTCTTT. It encodes CASSSEGISRAFF.

This clonotype occurred a few times. The V gene is TRBV5-1, the J gene TRBJ1-2, with 10 positions matching TRBD1. Germline loops: CDR1 SGHRS, CDR2 YFSETQ. The CDR3 loop spans 15 amino acids. The junction had 10 bases not matched to a gene; V was cut back by 4 bases and J by 7 bases. DNA of the CDR3: TGCGCCAGCAGCCCCCCGACAGGGGGCGAAGGTGGCTACACCTTC. Protein sequence: CASSPPTGGEGGYTF.

This clonotype was detected only a few times. The rearrangement joins TRBV6-1 to TRBJ2-6, with D unclear. CDR1 and CDR2 (germline): MNHNS, SASEGT. The germline V and J ends were trimmed by 7 bases and 2 bases, with 6 bases remaining between them. The CDR3 is 13 amino acids. The CDR3 coding sequence is TGTGCCAGCACCTCCACTGGGGCCAACGTCCTGACTTTC. Residues: CASTSTGANVLTF.

The V and J genes are TRBV12-3 or TRBV12-4 and TRBJ2-4, with D tentatively TRBD1 (6 bases). V was clipped by 3 bases and J by 8 bases, with 11 bases between them. The length of the CDR3 is 13 residues. The DNA for the CDR3 is TGTGCCAGCAGTTTGGCAGGGGTGCACATTCAGTACTTC. Amino acid sequence: CASSLAGVHIQYF.

In its sample, this clonotype was seen a few times. V is TRBV6-5 and J is TRBJ2-3; possible D gene TRBD2, 5 bases. Germline-derived CDR1 and CDR2 are MNHEY and SVGAGI. V was trimmed by 2 bases and J by 8 bases, leaving 14 bases between them. This CDR3 is built from 14 residues. The DNA for the CDR3 is TGTGCCAGCAGTTACGTGACACTAGGAGGTACGCAGTATTTT. It yields the protein CASSYVTLGGTQYF.

In its sample, this clonotype was seen many times. The rearrangement links TRBV12-3 or TRBV12-4 to TRBJ2-7; D perhaps matches TRBD2 (5 bases). This CDR3 is 14 amino acids long. V lost 3 bases and J lost 2, with 11 bases in between. The CDR3 DNA reads as TGTGCCAGCAGTTTGGCCGGGGTTACCTACGAGCAGTACTTC. It encodes CASSLAGVTYEQYF.